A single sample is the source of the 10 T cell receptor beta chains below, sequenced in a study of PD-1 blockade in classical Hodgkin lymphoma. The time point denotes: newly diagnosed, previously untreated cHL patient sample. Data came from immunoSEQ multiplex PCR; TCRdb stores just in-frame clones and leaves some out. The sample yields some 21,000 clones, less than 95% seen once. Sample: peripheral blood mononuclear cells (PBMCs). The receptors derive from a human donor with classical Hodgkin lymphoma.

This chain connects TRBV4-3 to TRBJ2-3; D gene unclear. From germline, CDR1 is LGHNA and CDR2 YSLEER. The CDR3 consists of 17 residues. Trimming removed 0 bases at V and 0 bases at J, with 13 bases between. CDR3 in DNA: TGCGCCAGCAGCCAAGATTGGAACGCAATGAGCACAGATACGCAGTATTTT. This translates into CASSQDWNAMSTDTQYF.

The CDR3 DNA sequence: TGTGCCAGCAGTTTGGACAGGATCCAAGAGACCCAGTACTTC. Encoded protein: CASSLDRIQETQYF. The chain recombines TRBV2 with TRBJ2-5; 7 bases map to TRBD1. The CDR3 has 14 residues. CDR1 and CDR2 from the germline V gene are SNHLY and FYNNEI. Trimming removed 5 bases from V and 1 base from J; junction bases left unmatched: 4. Based on the CDR3 plus reference TRBV2 and TRBJ2-5, the full variable domain is EPEVTQTPSHQVTQMGQEVILRCVPISNHLYFYWYRQILGQKVEFLVSFYNNEISEKSEIFDDQFSVERPDGSNFTLKIRSTKLEDSAMYFCASSLDRIQETQYFGPGTRLLVL.

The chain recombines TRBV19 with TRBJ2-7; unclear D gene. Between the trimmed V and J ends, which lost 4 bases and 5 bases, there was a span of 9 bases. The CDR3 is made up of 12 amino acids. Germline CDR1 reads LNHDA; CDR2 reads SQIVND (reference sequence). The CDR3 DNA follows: TGTGCCAGTAGTACGTGGGCCAACGAGCAGTACTTC. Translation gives CASSTWANEQYF.

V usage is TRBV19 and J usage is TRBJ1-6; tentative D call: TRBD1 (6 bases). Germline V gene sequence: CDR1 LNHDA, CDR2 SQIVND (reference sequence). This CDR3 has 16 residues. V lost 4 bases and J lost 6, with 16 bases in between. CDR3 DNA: TGTGCCAGTAGTAAACGACAGGCGGGTAGTAATTCACCCCTCCACTTT. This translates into CASSKRQAGSNSPLHF. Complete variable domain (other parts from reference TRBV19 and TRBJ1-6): DGGITQSPKYLFRKEGQNVTLSCEQNLNHDAMYWYRQDPGQGLRLIYYSQIVNDFQKGDIAEGYSVSREKKESFPLTVTSAQKNPTAFYLCASSKRQAGSNSPLHFGNGTRLTVT.

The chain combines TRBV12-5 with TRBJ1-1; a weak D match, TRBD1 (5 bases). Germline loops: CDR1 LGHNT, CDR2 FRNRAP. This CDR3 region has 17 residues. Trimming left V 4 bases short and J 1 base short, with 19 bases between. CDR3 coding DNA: TGTGCTAGTGGTTATGGGGATACGGGGCTATGGAACACTGAAGCTTTCTTT. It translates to CASGYGDTGLWNTEAFF.

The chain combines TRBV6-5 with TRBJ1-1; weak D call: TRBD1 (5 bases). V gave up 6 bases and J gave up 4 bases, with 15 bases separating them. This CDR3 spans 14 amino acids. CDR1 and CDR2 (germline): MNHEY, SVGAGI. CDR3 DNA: TGTGCCAGCAGAAGGGGCCCCCCTGGCACTGAAGCTTTCTTT. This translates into CASRRGPPGTEAFF.

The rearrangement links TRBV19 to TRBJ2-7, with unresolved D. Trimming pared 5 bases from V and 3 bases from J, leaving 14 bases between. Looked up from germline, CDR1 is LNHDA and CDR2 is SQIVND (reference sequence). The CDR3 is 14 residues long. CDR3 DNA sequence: TGTGCCAGTAGTTGGGGTATTTCCGGCTACGAGCAGTACTTC. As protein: CASSWGISGYEQYF. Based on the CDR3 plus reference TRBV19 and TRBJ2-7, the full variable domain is DGGITQSPKYLFRKEGQNVTLSCEQNLNHDAMYWYRQDPGQGLRLIYYSQIVNDFQKGDIAEGYSVSREKKESFPLTVTSAQKNPTAFYLCASSWGISGYEQYFGPGTRLTVT.

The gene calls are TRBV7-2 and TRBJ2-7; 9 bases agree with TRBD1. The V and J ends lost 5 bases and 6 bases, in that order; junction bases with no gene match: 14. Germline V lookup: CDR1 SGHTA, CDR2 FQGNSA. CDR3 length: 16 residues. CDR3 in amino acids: CASSPLWGQGIVEQYF. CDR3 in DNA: TGTGCCAGCAGCCCACTATGGGGACAGGGTATCGTCGAGCAGTACTTC.

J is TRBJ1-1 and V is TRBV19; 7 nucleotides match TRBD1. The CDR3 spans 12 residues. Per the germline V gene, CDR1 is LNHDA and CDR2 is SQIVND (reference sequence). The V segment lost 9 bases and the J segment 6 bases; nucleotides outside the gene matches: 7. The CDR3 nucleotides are TGTGCCAGCAGGGGGTATTCGGCTGAAGCTTTCTTT. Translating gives CASRGYSAEAFF.

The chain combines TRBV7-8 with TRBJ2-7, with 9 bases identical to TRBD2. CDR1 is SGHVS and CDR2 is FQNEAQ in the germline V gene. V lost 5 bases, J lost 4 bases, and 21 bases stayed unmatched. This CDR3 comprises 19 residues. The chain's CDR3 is CASSLLPGVTRLAGYEQYF. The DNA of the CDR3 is TGTGCCAGCAGCCTCCTCCCCGGGGTGACTCGGCTAGCGGGATACGAGCAGTACTTC.